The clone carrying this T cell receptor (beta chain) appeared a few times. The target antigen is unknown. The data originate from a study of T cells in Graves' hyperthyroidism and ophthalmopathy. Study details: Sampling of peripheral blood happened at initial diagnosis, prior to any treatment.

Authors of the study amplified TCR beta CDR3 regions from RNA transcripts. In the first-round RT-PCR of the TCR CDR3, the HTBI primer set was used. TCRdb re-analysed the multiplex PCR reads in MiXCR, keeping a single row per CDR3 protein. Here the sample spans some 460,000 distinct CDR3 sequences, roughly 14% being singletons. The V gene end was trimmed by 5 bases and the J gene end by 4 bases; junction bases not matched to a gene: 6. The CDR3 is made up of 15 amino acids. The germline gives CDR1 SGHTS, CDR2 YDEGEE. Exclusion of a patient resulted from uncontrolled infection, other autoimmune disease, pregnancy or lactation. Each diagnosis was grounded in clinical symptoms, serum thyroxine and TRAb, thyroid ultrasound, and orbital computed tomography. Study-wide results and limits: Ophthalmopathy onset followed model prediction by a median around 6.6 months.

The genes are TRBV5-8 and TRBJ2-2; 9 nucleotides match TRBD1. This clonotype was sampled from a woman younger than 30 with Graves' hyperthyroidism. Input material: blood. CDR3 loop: CASSLTGGGTGELFF. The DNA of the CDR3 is TGTGCCAGCAGTTTAACAGGGGGCGGCACCGGGGAGCTGTTTTTT. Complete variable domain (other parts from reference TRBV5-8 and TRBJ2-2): EAGVTQSPTHLIKTRGQQATLRCSPISGHTSVYWYQQALGLGLQFLLWYDEGEERNRGNFPPRFSGRQFPNYSSELNVNALELEDSALYLCASSLTGGGTGELFFGEGSRLTVL.